Many counts were recorded for the clone carrying this T cell receptor (beta chain). The data were taken from a study of T cells in Graves' hyperthyroidism and ophthalmopathy. The TCR beta CDR3 regions underwent amplification using RNA transcripts as the source. The study used the HTBI primer set for a first-round RT-PCR of the TCR CDR3. TCRdb independently ran MiXCR on the multiplex PCR reads; one entry per CDR3 protein. The top ten hold approximately 24% of the sample, which has 85,000 to 110,000 distinct CDR3 sequences, 47% seen once. Germline CDR1 is DFQATT and CDR2 is SNEGSKA (reference sequence). Unmatched junction bases numbered 7, after V lost 6 bases and J lost 4 bases. This CDR3 has 13 amino acids.

The gene calls are TRBV20-1 and TRBJ1-2; 8 positions agree with TRBD1. Sequenced input: blood. The receptor was derived from a man aged 35 to 55 with Graves' hyperthyroidism. The CDR3 DNA is TGCAGTGCCCGGGACAGGATATCCTATGGCTACACCTTC. Translating gives CSARDRISYGYTF.